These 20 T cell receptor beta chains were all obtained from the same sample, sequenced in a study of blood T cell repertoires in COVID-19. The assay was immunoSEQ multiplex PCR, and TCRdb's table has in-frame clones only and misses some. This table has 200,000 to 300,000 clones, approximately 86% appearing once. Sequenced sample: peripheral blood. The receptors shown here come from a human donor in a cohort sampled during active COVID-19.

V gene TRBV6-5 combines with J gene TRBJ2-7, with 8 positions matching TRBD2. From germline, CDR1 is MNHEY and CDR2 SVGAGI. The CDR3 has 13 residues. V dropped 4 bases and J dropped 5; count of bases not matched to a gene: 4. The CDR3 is CASSFRGGNEQYF. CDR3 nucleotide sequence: TGTGCCAGCAGTTTTCGGGGGGGCAACGAGCAGTACTTC.

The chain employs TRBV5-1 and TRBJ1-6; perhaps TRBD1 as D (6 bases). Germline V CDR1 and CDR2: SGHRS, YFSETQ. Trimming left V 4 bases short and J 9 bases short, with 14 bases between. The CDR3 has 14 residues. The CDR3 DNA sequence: TGCGCCAGCAGCCCCGGACAGACAGTTTCACCCCTCCACTTT. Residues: CASSPGQTVSPLHF.

The CDR3 loop reads CASSLSPGMGAKNIQYF. The CDR3 DNA reads TGTGCCAGCAGTTTATCCCCAGGGATGGGGGCCAAAAACATTCAGTACTTC. V gene TRBV28 combines with J gene TRBJ2-4, with a tentative D call TRBD1 (5 bases). CDR3 size: 17 residues. Deletions cut 1 base from V and 1 base from J, with 14 bases between. CDR1 MDHEN and CDR2 SYDVKM come from the germline V gene.

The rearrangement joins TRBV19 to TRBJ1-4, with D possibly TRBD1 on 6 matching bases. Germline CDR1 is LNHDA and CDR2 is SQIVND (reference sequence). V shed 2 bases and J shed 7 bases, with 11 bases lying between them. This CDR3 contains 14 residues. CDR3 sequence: CASSIQGRSEKLFF. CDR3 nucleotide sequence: TGTGCCAGTAGTATACAGGGGAGAAGTGAAAAACTGTTTTTT.

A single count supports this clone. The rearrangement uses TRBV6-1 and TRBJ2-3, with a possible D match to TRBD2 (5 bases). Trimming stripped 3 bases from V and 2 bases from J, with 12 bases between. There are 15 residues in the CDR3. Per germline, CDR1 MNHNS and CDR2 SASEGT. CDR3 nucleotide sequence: TGTGCCAGCAGTGAGTCCCCAGCGGCCACAGATACGCAGTATTTT. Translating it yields CASSESPAATDTQYF.

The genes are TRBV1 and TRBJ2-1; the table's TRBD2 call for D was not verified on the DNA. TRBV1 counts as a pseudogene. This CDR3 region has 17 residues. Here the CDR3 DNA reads TGCACCAGCAGCCCACCGACGGGACTAGCAACTTACAATGAGCAGTTCTTC. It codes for CTSSPPTGLATYNEQFF.

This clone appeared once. The CDR3: CAISDLRGELFF. The CDR3 DNA follows: TGTGCCATCAGTGATCTCAGAGGGGAGCTGTTTTTT. This chain joins TRBV10-3 and TRBJ2-2; D uncertain. Trimming pared 3 bases from V and 8 bases from J, leaving 7 bases between. Germline CDR1 and CDR2: ENHRY and SYGVKD. This CDR3 is 12 amino acids long.

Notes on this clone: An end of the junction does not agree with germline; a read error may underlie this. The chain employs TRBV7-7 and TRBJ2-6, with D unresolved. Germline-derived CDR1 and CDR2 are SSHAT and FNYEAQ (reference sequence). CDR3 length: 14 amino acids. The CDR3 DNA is TGTGCTAGCAGCTTGTCGTCTGGGGCCAACGTCCTGACTTTC. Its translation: CASSLSSGANVLTF. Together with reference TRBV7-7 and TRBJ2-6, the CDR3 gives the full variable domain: GAGVSQSPRYKVTKRGQDVTLRCDPISSHATLYWYQQALGQGPEFLTYFNYEAQPDKSGLPSDRFSAERPEGSISTLTIQRTEQRDSAMYRCASSLSSGANVLTFGAGSRLTVL.

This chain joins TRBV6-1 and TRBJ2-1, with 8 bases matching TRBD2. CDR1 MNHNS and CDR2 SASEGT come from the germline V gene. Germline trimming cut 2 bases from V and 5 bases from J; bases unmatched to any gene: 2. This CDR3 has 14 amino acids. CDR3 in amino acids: CASSELGLDNEQFF. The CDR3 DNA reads TGTGCCAGCAGTGAATTGGGACTAGACAATGAGCAGTTCTTC.

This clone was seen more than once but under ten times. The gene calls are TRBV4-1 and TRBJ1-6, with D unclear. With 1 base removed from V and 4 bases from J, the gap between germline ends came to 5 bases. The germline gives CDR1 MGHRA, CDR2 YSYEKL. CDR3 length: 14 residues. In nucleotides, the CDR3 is TGCGCCAGCAGCCAAGCTTTTTATAATTCACCCCTCCACTTT. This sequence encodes CASSQAFYNSPLHF.

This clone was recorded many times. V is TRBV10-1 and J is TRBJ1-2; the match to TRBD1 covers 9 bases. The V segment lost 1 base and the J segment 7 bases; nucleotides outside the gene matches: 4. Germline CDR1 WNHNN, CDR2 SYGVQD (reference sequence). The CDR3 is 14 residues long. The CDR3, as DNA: TGCGCCAGCAGTGAGTTATTGGACAGGGGTGGCTACACCTTC. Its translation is CASSELLDRGGYTF.

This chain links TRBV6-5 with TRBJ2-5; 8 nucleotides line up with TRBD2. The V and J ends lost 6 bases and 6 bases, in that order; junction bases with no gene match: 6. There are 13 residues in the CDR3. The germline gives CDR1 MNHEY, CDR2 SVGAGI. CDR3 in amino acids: CASSTAGVKTQYF. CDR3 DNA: TGTGCCAGCAGCACAGCGGGAGTGAAGACCCAGTACTTC.

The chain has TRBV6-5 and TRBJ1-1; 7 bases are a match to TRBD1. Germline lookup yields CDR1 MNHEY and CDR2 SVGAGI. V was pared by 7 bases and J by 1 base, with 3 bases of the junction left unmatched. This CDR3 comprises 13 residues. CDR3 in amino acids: CASIHRGNTEAFF. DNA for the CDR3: TGTGCCAGCATTCACAGGGGGAACACTGAAGCTTTCTTT.

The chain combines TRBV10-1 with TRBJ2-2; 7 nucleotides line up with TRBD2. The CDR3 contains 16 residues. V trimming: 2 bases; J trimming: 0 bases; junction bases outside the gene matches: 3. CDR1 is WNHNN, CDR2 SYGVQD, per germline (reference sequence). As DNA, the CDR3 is TGCGCCAGCAGTGAGAGGAGCGGGGCGAACACCGGGGAGCTGTTTTTT. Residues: CASSERSGANTGELFF.

The CDR3, as DNA: TGTGCCAGTAGTCCCAGGGGGCTGGAGACCCAGTACTTC. Its translation is CASSPRGLETQYF. V and J are TRBV19 and TRBJ2-5, with 8 bases aligning to TRBD1. V gave up 5 bases and J gave up 5 bases; unmatched junction bases: 4. In germline, CDR1 is LNHDA, CDR2 SQIVND (reference sequence). This CDR3 is built from 13 residues.

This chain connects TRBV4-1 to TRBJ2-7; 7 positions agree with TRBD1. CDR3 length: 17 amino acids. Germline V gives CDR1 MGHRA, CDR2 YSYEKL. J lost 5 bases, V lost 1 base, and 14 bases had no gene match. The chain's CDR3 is CASSQGPARGFGHEQYF. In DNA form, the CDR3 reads TGCGCCAGCAGCCAAGGCCCGGCCAGGGGGTTTGGTCACGAGCAGTACTTC.

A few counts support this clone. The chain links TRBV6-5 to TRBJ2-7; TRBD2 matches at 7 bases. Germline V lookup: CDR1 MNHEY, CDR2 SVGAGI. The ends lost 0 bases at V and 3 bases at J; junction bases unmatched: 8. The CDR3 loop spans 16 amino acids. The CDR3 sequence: CASSYSMASGLYEQYF. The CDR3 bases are TGTGCCAGCAGTTACTCGATGGCTAGCGGTCTCTACGAGCAGTACTTC.

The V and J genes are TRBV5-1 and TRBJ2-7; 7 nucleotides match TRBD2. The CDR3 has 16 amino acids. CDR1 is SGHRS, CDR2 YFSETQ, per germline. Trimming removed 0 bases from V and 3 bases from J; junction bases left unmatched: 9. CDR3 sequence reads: CASSLAGGGPRYEQYF. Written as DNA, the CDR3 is TGCGCCAGCAGCTTGGCTGGCGGGGGACCCCGCTACGAGCAGTACTTC. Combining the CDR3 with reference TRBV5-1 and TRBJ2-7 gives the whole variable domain KAGVTQTPRYLIKTRGQQVTLSCSPISGHRSVSWYQQTPGQGLQFLFEYFSETQRNKGNFPGRFSGRQFSNSRSEMNVSTLELGDSALYLCASSLAGGGPRYEQYFGPGTRLTVT.

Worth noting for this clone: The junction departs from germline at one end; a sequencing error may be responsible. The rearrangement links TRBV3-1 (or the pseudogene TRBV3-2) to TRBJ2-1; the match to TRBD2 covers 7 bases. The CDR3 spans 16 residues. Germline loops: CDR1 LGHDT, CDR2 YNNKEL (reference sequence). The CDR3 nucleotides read TGTGCCAGCAGCCAAGGCGAACTAGCGATCCTAAGTGAGGAGTTCTTC. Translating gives CASSQGELAILSEEFF.

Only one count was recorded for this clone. CDR3 sequence: CASSRLGLGEGQPQHF. In DNA, the CDR3 is TGTGCCAGTAGTAGGCTGGGACTAGGCGAGGGTCAGCCCCAGCATTTT. This chain uses TRBV19 with TRBJ1-5; TRBD1 might be the D (5 bases). V was shortened by 4 bases and J by 6 bases, with 19 bases between the two germline ends. CDR3 size: 16 residues. Germline loops: CDR1 LNHDA, CDR2 SQIVND (reference sequence).